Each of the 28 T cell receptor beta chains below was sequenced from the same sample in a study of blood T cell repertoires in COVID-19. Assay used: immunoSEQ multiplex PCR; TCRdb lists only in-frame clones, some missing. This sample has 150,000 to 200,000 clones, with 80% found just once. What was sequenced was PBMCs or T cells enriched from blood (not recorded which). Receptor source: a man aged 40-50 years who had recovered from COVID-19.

As DNA, the CDR3 is TGTGCCAGTAGTATAGGCGGTACGGACACCGGGGAGCTGTTTTTT. It specifies CASSIGGTDTGELFF. V gene TRBV19 combines with J gene TRBJ2-2; D is unclear. Trimming pared 1 base from V and 3 bases from J, leaving 9 bases between. The CDR3 has 15 residues. CDR1 is LNHDA and CDR2 is SQIVND in the germline V gene (reference sequence).

As DNA, the CDR3 is TGTGCCAGCAGTTACGGCAATAGCAATCAGCCCCAGCATTTT. Translation gives CASSYGNSNQPQHF. The chain recombines TRBV6-6 with TRBJ1-5; D is ambiguous. The CDR3 loop spans 14 amino acids. Germline values: CDR1 MNHNY, CDR2 SVGAGI (reference sequence). V lost 2 bases to trimming and J lost 0 bases, with 5 bases between them.

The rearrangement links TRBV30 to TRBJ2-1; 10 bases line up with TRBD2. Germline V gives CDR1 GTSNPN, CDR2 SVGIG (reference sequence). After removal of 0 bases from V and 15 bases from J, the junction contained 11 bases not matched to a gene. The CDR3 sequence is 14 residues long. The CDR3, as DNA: TGTGCCTGGAGTGTACCCGCTAGCGGGGGATTCAGGTTCTTC. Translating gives CAWSVPASGGFRFF.

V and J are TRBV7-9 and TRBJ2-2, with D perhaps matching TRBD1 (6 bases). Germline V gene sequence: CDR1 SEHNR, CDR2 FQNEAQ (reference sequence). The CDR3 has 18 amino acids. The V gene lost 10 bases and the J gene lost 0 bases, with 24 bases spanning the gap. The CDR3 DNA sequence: TGTGCCATCCCACCCCCCCGGGACACTCTCCCGAACACCGGGGAGCTGTTTTTT. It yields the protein CAIPPPRDTLPNTGELFF.

CDR3 in amino acids: CASRTDTGELFF. The CDR3, as DNA: TGTGCCAGCAGAACGGACACCGGGGAGCTGTTTTTT. The chain couples TRBV7-3 to TRBJ2-2; D unclear. V gave up 6 bases and J gave up 3 bases, with 5 bases separating them. This CDR3 region has 12 residues. Germline V gene lookup returns CDR1 SGHTA and CDR2 FQGTGA.

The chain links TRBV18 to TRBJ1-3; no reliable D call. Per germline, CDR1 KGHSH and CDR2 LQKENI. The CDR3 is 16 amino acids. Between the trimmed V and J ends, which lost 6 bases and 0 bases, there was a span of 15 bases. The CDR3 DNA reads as TGTGCCAGCTCTCCCCGCCCCGGGGACTCTGGAAACACCATATATTTT. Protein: CASSPRPGDSGNTIYF.

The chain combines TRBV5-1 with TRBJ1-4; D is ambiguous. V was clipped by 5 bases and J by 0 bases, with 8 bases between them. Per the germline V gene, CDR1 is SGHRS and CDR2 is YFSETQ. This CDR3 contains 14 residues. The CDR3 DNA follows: TGCGCCAGCAGAGAGAGAGCAACTAATGAAAAACTGTTTTTT. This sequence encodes CASRERATNEKLFF.

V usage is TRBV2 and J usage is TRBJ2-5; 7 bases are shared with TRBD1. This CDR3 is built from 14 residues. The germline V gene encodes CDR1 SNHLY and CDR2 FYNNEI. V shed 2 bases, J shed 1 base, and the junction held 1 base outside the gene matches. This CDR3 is CASSERQGQETQYF. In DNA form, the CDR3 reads TGTGCCAGCAGTGAACGACAGGGCCAAGAGACCCAGTACTTC. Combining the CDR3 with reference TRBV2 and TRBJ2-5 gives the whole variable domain EPEVTQTPSHQVTQMGQEVILRCVPISNHLYFYWYRQILGQKVEFLVSFYNNEISEKSEIFDDQFSVERPDGSNFTLKIRSTKLEDSAMYFCASSERQGQETQYFGPGTRLLVL.

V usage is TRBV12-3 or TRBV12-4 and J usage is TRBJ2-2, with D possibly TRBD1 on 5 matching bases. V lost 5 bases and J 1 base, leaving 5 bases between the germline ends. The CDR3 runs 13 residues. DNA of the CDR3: TGTGCCAGCAGTGGACAGAACACCGGGGAGCTGTTTTTT. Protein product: CASSGQNTGELFF.

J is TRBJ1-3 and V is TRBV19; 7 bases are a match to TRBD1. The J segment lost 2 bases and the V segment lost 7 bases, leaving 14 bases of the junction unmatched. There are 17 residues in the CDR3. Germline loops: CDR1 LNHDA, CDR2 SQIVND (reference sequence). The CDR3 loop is CASTVGGPLGAGNTIYF. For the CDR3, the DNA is TGTGCCAGTACGGTAGGGGGCCCATTGGGCGCTGGAAACACCATATATTTT.

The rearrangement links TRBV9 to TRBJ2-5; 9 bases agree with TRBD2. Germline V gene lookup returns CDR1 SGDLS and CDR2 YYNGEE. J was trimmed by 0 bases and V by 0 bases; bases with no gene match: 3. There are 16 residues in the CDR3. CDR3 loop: CASSVAAGGYQETQYF. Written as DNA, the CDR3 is TGTGCCAGCAGCGTAGCGGCGGGGGGGTACCAAGAGACCCAGTACTTC.

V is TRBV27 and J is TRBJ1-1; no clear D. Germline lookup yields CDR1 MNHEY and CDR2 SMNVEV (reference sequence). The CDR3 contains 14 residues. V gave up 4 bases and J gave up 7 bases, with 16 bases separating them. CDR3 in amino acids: CASSSWQAPREAFF. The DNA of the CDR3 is TGTGCCAGCAGTTCGTGGCAGGCTCCGCGTGAAGCTTTCTTT.

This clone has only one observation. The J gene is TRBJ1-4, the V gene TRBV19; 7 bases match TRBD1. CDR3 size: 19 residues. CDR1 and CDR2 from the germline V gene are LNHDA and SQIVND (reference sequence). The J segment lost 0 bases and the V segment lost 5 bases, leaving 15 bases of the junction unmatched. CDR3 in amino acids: CASSPPWDSLDATNEKLFF. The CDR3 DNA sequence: TGTGCCAGTAGTCCCCCCTGGGACAGTCTTGATGCAACTAATGAAAAACTGTTTTTT.

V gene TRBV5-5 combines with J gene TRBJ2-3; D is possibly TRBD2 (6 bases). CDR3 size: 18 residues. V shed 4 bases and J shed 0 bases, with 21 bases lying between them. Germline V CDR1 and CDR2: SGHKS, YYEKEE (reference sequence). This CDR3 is CASSKPRGTATSTDTQYF. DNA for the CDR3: TGTGCCAGCAGCAAACCTCGGGGGACGGCGACTAGCACAGATACGCAGTATTTT.

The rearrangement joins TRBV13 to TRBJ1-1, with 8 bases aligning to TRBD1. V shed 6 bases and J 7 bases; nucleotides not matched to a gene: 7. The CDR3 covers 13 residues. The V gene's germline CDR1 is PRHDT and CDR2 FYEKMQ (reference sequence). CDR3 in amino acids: CASRQGGRGEAFF. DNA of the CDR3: TGTGCCAGCAGACAGGGGGGTAGAGGTGAAGCTTTCTTT.

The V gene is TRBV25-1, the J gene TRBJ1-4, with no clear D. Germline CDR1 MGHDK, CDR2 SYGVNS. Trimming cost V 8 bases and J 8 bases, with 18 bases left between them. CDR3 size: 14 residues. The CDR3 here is CASGIGSLGEKLFF. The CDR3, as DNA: TGTGCCAGCGGCATAGGGAGCCTTGGAGAAAAACTGTTTTTT.

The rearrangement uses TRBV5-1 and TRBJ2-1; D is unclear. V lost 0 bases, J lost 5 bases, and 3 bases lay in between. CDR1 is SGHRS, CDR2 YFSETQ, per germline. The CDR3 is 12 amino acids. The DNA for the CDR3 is TGCGCCAGCAGCTTGGCCAACAATGAGCAGTTCTTC. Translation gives CASSLANNEQFF. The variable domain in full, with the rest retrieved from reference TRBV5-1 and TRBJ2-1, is KAGVTQTPRYLIKTRGQQVTLSCSPISGHRSVSWYQQTPGQGLQFLFEYFSETQRNKGNFPGRFSGRQFSNSRSEMNVSTLELGDSALYLCASSLANNEQFFGPGTRLTVL.

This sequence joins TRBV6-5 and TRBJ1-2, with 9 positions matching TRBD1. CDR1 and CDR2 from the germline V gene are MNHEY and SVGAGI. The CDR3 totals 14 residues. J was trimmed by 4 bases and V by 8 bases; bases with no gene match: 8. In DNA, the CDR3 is TGTGCCAGCGTCTGGGACAGGGCTTCCTATGGCTACACCTTC. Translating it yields CASVWDRASYGYTF.

The CDR3 region is CASSEGTTRETQYF. CDR3 DNA: TGTGCCAGCAGTGAGGGGACTACCCGAGAGACCCAGTACTTC. This rearrangement joins TRBV2 to TRBJ2-5; 7 nucleotides agree with TRBD2. Per the germline V gene, CDR1 is SNHLY and CDR2 is FYNNEI. With 3 bases clipped from V and 4 bases from J, the junction kept 5 bases outside the gene matches. The CDR3 has 14 amino acids.

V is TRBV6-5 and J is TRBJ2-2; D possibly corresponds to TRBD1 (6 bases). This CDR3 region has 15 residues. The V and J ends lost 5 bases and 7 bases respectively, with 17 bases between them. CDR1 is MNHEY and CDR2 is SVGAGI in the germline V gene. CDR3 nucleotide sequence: TGTGCCAGCAGTCCGAGCAGGGGCCTTCACGGGGAGCTGTTTTTT. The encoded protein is CASSPSRGLHGELFF.

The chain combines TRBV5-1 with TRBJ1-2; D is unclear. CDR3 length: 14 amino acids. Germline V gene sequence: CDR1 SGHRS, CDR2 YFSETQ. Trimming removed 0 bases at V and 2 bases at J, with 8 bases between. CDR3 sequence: CASSLVTGNYGYTF. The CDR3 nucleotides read TGCGCCAGCAGCTTGGTTACGGGAAACTATGGCTACACCTTC. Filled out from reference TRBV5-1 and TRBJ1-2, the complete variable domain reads KAGVTQTPRYLIKTRGQQVTLSCSPISGHRSVSWYQQTPGQGLQFLFEYFSETQRNKGNFPGRFSGRQFSNSRSEMNVSTLELGDSALYLCASSLVTGNYGYTFGSGTRLTVV.

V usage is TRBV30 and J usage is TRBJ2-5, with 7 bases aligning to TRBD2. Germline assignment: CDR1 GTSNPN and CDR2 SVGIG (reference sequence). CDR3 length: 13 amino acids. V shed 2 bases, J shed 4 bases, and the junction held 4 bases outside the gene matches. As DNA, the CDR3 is TGTGCCTGGAGTAAGACTAGCCGAGAGACCCAGTACTTC. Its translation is CAWSKTSRETQYF.

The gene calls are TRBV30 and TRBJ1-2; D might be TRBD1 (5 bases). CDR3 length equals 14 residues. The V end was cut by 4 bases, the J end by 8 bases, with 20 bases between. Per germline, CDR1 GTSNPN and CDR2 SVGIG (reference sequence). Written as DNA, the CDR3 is TGTGCCTGGACTCCCCCGGACAAGGGTAGCGGCTACACCTTC. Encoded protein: CAWTPPDKGSGYTF.

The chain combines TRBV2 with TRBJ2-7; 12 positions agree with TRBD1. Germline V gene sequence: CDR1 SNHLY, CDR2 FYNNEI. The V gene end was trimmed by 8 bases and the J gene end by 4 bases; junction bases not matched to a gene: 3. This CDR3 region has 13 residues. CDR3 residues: CASRDRGLYEQYF. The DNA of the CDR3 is TGTGCCAGCCGGGACAGGGGGCTTTACGAGCAGTACTTC.

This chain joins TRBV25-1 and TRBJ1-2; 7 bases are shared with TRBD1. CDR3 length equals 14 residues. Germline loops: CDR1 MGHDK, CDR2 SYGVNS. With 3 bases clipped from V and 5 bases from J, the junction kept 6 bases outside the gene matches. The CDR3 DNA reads TGTGCCAGCAGTGACGAAGGGGGCATATATGGCTACACCTTC. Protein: CASSDEGGIYGYTF.

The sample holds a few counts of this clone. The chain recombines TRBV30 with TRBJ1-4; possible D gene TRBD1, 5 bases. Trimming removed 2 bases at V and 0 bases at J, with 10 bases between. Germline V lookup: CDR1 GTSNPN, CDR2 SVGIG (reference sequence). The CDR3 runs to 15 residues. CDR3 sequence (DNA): TGTGCCTGGAGTCGGGGGGGGTCAACTAATGAAAAACTGTTTTTT. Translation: CAWSRGGSTNEKLFF.

The CDR3 sequence: CASSYLVFLGGGAWDEQFF. DNA for the CDR3: TGTGCCAGCAGTTACCTCGTTTTCCTCGGCGGGGGGGCTTGGGATGAGCAGTTCTTC. The rearrangement links TRBV6-7 to TRBJ2-1; 9 bases fit TRBD2. TRBV6-7 is designated an ORF whose function remains uncertain. The CDR3 consists of 19 residues. The junction had 19 bases not matched to a gene; V was cut back by 2 bases and J by 8 bases.

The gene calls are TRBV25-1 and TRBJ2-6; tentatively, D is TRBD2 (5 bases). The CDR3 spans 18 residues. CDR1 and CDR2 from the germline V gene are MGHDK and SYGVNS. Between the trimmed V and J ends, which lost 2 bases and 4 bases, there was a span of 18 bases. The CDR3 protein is CASSEAGRIYTGANVLTF. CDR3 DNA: TGTGCCAGCAGTGAAGCGGGCAGGATCTACACAGGGGCCAACGTCCTGACTTTC.